This TCR beta chain was captured by sequencing in a study of blood T cell repertoires in COVID-19. Clones were read by immunoSEQ multiplex PCR, and TCRdb kept only the in-frame ones, dropping some. The sample carries 200,000 or so clones, under 85% recorded once. The sequenced sample consisted of PBMCs or T cells enriched from blood (not recorded which). The receptor was derived from a man aged 55 to 70 who had recovered from COVID-19.

The CDR3 DNA sequence: TGTGCCAGCAGCTTAGACGAGGGCTTCTATGGCTACACCTTC. It yields the protein CASSLDEGFYGYTF. The chain uses TRBV11-2 and TRBJ1-2; D is undetermined. There are 14 residues in the CDR3. Looked up from germline, CDR1 is SGHAT and CDR2 is FQNNGV. Trimming took 0 bases from V and 4 from J, leaving 9 bases between them.